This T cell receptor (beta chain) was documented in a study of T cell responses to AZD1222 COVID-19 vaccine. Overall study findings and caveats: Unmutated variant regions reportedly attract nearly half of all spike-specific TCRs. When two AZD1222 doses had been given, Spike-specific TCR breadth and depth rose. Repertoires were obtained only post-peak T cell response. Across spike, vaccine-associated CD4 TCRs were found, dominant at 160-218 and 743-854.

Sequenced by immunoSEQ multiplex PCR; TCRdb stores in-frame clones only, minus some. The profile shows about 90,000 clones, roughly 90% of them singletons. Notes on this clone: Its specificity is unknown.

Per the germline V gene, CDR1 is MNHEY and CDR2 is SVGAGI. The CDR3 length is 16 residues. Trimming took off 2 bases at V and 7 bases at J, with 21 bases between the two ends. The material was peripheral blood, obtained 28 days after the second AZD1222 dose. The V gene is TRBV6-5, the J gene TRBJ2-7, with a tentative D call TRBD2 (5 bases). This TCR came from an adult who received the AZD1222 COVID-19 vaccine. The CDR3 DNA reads TGTGCCAGCAGTTACACTCCGAACACCGGGGTCTCTGAGCAGTACTTC. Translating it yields CASSYTPNTGVSEQYF.